This TCR beta chain was documented in a study of T-cell memory formation after mild COVID-19. Notes on the study in general: Contracting clones from day 15 to 85 showed balanced CD4/CD8; later expanders favored CD4+. Memory from before infection featured some responding clones, which suggests cross-reactive memory joined.

This clonotype has only a few counts. Antigen: not known. CDR3 length: 16 amino acids. Germline CDR1 MNHEY, CDR2 SMNVEV (reference sequence). V dropped 2 bases and J dropped 3; count of bases not matched to a gene: 4. One entry per CDR3 protein, called by TCRdb with MiXCR from the 5' RACE reads. The repertoire has 550,000 to 700,000 distinct CDR3 sequences, around a sixth of them found once; the top ten carry around 8.1%. Sequencing was performed on PBMCs or a T cell subset sorted from them (not recorded which). The V and J genes are TRBV27 and TRBJ2-1; 10 bases agree with TRBD2. The TCR sequence derives from an adult woman who had mild COVID-19 (a few samples of this study predate the infection). Cell type and time point are not known. The CDR3 nucleotides read TGTGCCAGCAGTTTAGGGCCTAGCGGGGGCTACAATGAGCAGTTCTTC. Its translation is CASSLGPSGGYNEQFF.